Below, one TCR beta chain is given with its context. This CDR3 contains 15 residues. Per germline, CDR1 SGHKS and CDR2 YYEKEE (reference sequence). The V and J ends lost 4 bases and 7 bases, in that order; junction bases with no gene match: 9. The data were obtained in a study of PD-L1 blockade in urothelial cancer. In the study overall: Patients arrived having already received 0 to 3 prior chemotherapy regimens. At 6 weeks and at 3 weeks (second dose) after treatment start, blood was analyzed.

Profiling relied on immunoSEQ multiplex PCR, and the TCRdb table lists in-frame clones only, not all of them. The sample includes roughly 42,000 clones, about 80% of them seen just once. All patients handed over anywhere from 1 to 8 samples, pretreatment and on-treatment. This receptor was taken from a man in his 70s with urothelial cancer. This chain links TRBV5-5 with TRBJ1-4; 8 positions agree with TRBD1. Specimen: PBMCs, collected around atezolizumab (anti-PD-L1) treatment. For the CDR3, the DNA is TGTGCCAGCAGCAGGGACAGGACCCGTGGTGAAAAACTGTTTTTT. Translating gives CASSRDRTRGEKLFF.